This T cell receptor beta chain was observed in a study of metastatic and nonmetastatic thyroid tumors. The overall study: Across peripheral blood and tumor or nodule tissue samples taken from malignant and benign thyroid patients, the repertoires were compared with one another.

V was shortened by 8 bases and J by 12 bases, with 11 bases between the two germline ends. CDR1 and CDR2 from the germline V gene are SGHVS and FQNEAQ. The CDR3 contains 10 residues. Study-level findings and limits: Significantly greater TCR beta diversity was reportedly found in malignant thyroid tumors than in benign nodules (in blood and tumor).

All patients were untreated before thyroid surgery. Remarks on this clone: Its antigen is still unknown.

Original processing methods: Differences in CDR3 between clinicopathological groups were drawn on to build a classifier intended to discriminate distant-metastatic papillary thyroid cancer patients. TCRdb recomputed clones from the PCR reads via MiXCR. The V and J calls, along with clone size, are taken from TCRdb and not from the paper's own processing. The repertoire includes just over 15,000 clones, approximately 30% of them detected once, and roughly 9.6% sits in the top ten. The specimen was tumor tissue. This chain links TRBV7-8 with TRBJ2-1; D remains unclear. This receptor was taken from a male donor with papillary thyroid cancer or a benign thyroid nodule (not recorded which). Some clones in this sample may be carry-over from other donors' samples. CDR3 loop: CASGLLLQFF. The CDR3 nucleotides read TGTGCCAGCGGTCTGCTGCTGCAGTTCTTC.